This T cell receptor (beta chain) originates from a study of human T cells and chemical hapten exposure. Germline assignment: CDR1 SGHVS and CDR2 FQNEAQ. This CDR3 region has 15 residues. V lost 1 base and J 3 bases, leaving 10 bases between the germline ends. General study results and limits: Donors' alopecia may make their immune response differ from healthy people's.

Indicated time point: patch test 2, 6 weeks after DPC sensitization. Stated treatment: therapeutic diphenylcyclopropenone sensitization with weekly scalp DPC. Individual cDNA molecules each carried unique molecular identifiers attached by the library. TCRdb re-analysed the RACE reads in MiXCR, keeping a single row per CDR3 protein. There are roughly 140,000 distinct CDR3 sequences in the sample; 10% to 15% occur only once, and less than 1.5% lies in the top ten. This clonotype was observed a handful of times. Antigen unknown. The starting material was whole blood, obtained in connection with sensitization to the hapten diphenylcyclopropenone (DPC). The origin of this receptor is a woman aged 45-60 years with alopecia areata. Some clones in this sample may be carry-over from other donors' samples. The chain links TRBV7-8 to TRBJ2-1; perhaps TRBD2 as D (6 bases). CDR3 sequence (DNA): TGTGCCAGCAGCTTAGAGGTTAGCGGCTACAATGAGCAGTTCTTC. Translated, it gives CASSLEVSGYNEQFF.